One and the same sample provided the 9 T cell receptor beta chains below, sequenced in a study of Graves' ophthalmopathy and Graves' hyperthyroidism. The study amplified TCR beta CDR3 regions using RNA transcripts. An initial RT-PCR round employing HTBI primers preceded a second-round multiplex PCR. TCRdb reprocessed the multiplex PCR reads via MiXCR and lists one record per CDR3 protein. This table has around 590,000 distinct CDR3 sequences, 35% to 45% appearing once. What was sequenced was peripheral blood or thyroid tissue (not recorded which). These receptors came from an adult man with Graves' hyperthyroidism.

This clonotype was counted ten times or more. This likely comes from a read error, as the CDR3 has no conserved phenylalanine or tryptophan at its end. No DNA is shown, since the ends of the CDR3 on it are uncertain; the CDR3 is the one TCRdb lists. The genes are TRBV7-8 and TRBJ2-7. Germline values: CDR1 SGHVS, CDR2 FQNEAQ. The CDR3 totals 8 residues, both ends included. CDR3 sequence reads: CASSLAVR.

V and J are TRBV6-6 and TRBJ1-2; 9 bases map to TRBD1. J lost 13 bases, V lost 5 bases, and 5 bases had no gene match. The germline V gene encodes CDR1 MNHNY and CDR2 SVGAGI (reference sequence). The CDR3 loop spans 11 amino acids. CDR3: CASSDTGGGTF. CDR3 nucleotide sequence: TGTGCCAGCAGTGACACAGGGGGCGGCACCTTC.

This clonotype was counted ten times or more. The rearrangement links TRBV5-6 to TRBJ2-5; D may correspond to TRBD1 or TRBD2 (5 bases each). The CDR3 contains 14 residues. Germline loops: CDR1 SGHDT, CDR2 YYEEEE. V shed 1 base and J shed 5 bases, with 12 bases lying between them. The CDR3 DNA is TGTGCCAGCAGCTTGATCCGGGGCGAGGAGACCCAGTACTTC. Translating it yields CASSLIRGEETQYF.

This clonotype was observed once. The chain employs TRBV2 and TRBJ1-5, with TRBD1 matching over 7 bases. The trim removed 8 bases at V and 5 bases at J, leaving 18 bases unmatched. CDR1 is SNHLY, CDR2 FYNNEI, per germline. This CDR3 has 17 amino acids. For the CDR3, the DNA is TGTGCCAGCCCACGTAAAACAGGGGCCCCTGGTTATCAGCCCCAGCATTTT. This translates into CASPRKTGAPGYQPQHF.

In its sample, this clonotype was seen a few times. V and J are TRBV5-8 and TRBJ1-4; D remains unclear. The germline V gene has CDR1 SGHTS and CDR2 YDEGEE. The ends were cut back, 4 bases at V and 0 bases at J, with 16 bases in the middle. The CDR3 is made up of 17 amino acids. CDR3 in amino acids: CASSRSHHSSTNEKLFF. Here the CDR3 DNA reads TGTGCCAGCAGCCGCTCACACCACAGTTCAACTAATGAAAAACTGTTTTTT.

This clonotype was observed a single time. V gene TRBV29-1 combines with J gene TRBJ2-7; TRBD1 aligns across 9 bases. Germline trimming cut 8 bases from V and 5 bases from J; bases unmatched to any gene: 10. Germline V gene data show CDR1 as SQVTM and CDR2 as ANQGSEA. The CDR3 is 13 amino acids. CDR3 nucleotide sequence: TGCAGCACCCCCGGGACAGGGTTAGACGAGCAGTACTTC. Amino acid sequence: CSTPGTGLDEQYF.

This sequence joins TRBV10-3 and TRBJ1-5; no reliable D call. Germline values: CDR1 ENHRY, CDR2 SYGVKD. CDR3 length: 16 residues. Trimming removed 0 bases at V and 0 bases at J, with 9 bases between. In DNA, the CDR3 is TGTGCCATCAGTGAGTCAGATACTTATAGCAATCAGCCCCAGCATTTT. Amino acid sequence: CAISESDTYSNQPQHF.

The V and J genes are TRBV4-2 and TRBJ1-4; 10 bases agree with TRBD1. CDR1 is LGHNA, CDR2 YNFKEQ, per germline. The CDR3 totals 16 residues. The V segment lost 1 base and the J segment 6 bases; nucleotides outside the gene matches: 5. CDR3 amino acids: CASSQGRQGADEKLFF. In DNA form, the CDR3 reads TGTGCCAGCAGCCAAGGAAGACAGGGGGCTGATGAAAAACTGTTTTTT.

The chain has TRBV29-1 and TRBJ2-5, with 11 bases fitting TRBD2. J gave up 5 bases and V 5 bases, and 10 bases lay outside the gene matches. The length of the CDR3 is 15 residues. CDR1 SQVTM and CDR2 ANQGSEA come from the germline V gene. CDR3 in amino acids: CSVSRLAGLGETQYF. CDR3 nucleotides: TGCAGCGTTTCCCGACTAGCGGGACTTGGGGAGACCCAGTACTTC.